This T cell receptor beta chain appears in the sequencing data of a study of memory CD4+ T cells and cytomegalovirus serostatus. General study results and limits: CD4+ memory repertoires contained about two fifths of the 164 reported CMV TCRbeta sequences. The CMV-associated TCR signature appears largely within the CD4+ memory repertoire.

Germline CDR1 reads KGHSH; CDR2 reads LQKENI. Trimming pared 8 bases from V and 10 bases from J, leaving 12 bases between. This CDR3 has 12 residues. As concerns this clone: Its antigen is not identified.

The sort gate was single viable CD3+CD4+CD8-CD45RO+ cells for memory CD4+ T cells. CD4+ T cells were isolated by positive magnetic selection. In the original processing: Out-of-frame sequences were removed, leaving about 2,300,000 distinct TCRbeta sequences. Assay: immunoSEQ multiplex PCR; the TCRdb copy retains only in-frame clones and omits some. That table furnishes V, J and clone size, whereas the DNA furnished D and trimming. The sample comprises 55,000 to 65,000 clones, roughly 82% of which are singletons, and 0.4% to 0.45% rests with the top ten. This chain joins TRBV18 and TRBJ1-6; no reliable D call. Sequenced sample: memory CD4+ T cells from blood. The sequence was obtained from an adult in good health and CMV-seronegative. CDR3 loop: CASRSLASPLHF. For the CDR3, the DNA is TGTGCCAGCCGTTCCCTGGCATCACCCCTCCACTTT.